This is a list of T cell receptor beta chains from one sample in a study of control samples from healthy donors and cancer patients. Sequencing was performed with immunoSEQ multiplex PCR; in TCRdb, only in-frame clones are kept and a portion is missing. This table holds more than 100,000 clones, about 90% found once. Sequencing was performed on PBMCs. The receptors stem from a man aged 50-60 years with head and neck cancer. Both conserved end residues are part of each CDR3. A D gene is named only where the DNA matches it firmly. The listing skips clone size in some rows; elsewhere it reads once, few, many or a size class.

abundance: NA
d_gene: NA
v_gene: TRBV15
j_gene: TRBJ2-5
CDR3nt: TGTGCCACCAGCAGAGCTCAGGGGGAGACCCAGTACTTC
CDR3aa: CATSRAQGETQYF

abundance: NA
d_gene: TRBD1
v_gene: TRBV24-1
j_gene: TRBJ2-7
CDR3nt: TGTGCCACCGGGCCGGGACAGACCTACGAGCAGTACTTC
CDR3aa: CATGPGQTYEQYF

abundance: NA
d_gene: NA
v_gene: TRBV27
j_gene: TRBJ1-2
CDR3nt: TGTGCCAGCAGTTTAAGAGGGGACGCCTATGGCTACACCTTC
CDR3aa: CASSLRGDAYGYTF

abundance: NA
d_gene: TRBD2
v_gene: TRBV27
j_gene: TRBJ2-1
CDR3nt: TGTGCCAGCAGTTTAGTCCTAGCGGGGAACTACAATGAGCAGTTCTTC
CDR3aa: CASSLVLAGNYNEQFF

abundance: NA
d_gene: NA
v_gene: TRBV7-9
j_gene: TRBJ2-3
CDR3nt: TGTGCCAGCAGCTCGGTTTTGGCAGGGACAGATACGCAGTATTTT
CDR3aa: CASSSVLAGTDTQYF

abundance: once
d_gene: TRBD1
v_gene: TRBV29-1
j_gene: TRBJ1-4
CDR3nt: TGCAGCGTTGAAGATCGTATACAGGGGAATGAAAAACTGTTTTTT
CDR3aa: CSVEDRIQGNEKLFF

abundance: once
d_gene: TRBD2
v_gene: TRBV5-1
j_gene: TRBJ2-7
CDR3nt: TGCGCCAGCAGCTTGGGTAGCGGGCCGTCCTACGAGCAGTACTTC
CDR3aa: CASSLGSGPSYEQYF

abundance: once
d_gene: NA
v_gene: TRBV24-1
j_gene: TRBJ2-1
CDR3nt: TGTGCCACCAGTGATTTGGCGTACAATGAGCAGTTCTTC
CDR3aa: CATSDLAYNEQFF

abundance: NA
d_gene: NA
v_gene: TRBV19
j_gene: TRBJ2-7
CDR3nt: TGTGCCAGTAGTATAGGCGGAGGGCTCGACGAGCAGTACTTC
CDR3aa: CASSIGGGLDEQYF

abundance: NA
d_gene: TRBD1
v_gene: TRBV4-2
j_gene: TRBJ2-3
CDR3nt: TGTGCCAGCAGCCAAGTACTAGGCCGGGACAGAGGATCAGATACGCAGTATTTT
CDR3aa: CASSQVLGRDRGSDTQYF

abundance: once
d_gene: NA
v_gene: TRBV12-3/TRBV12-4
j_gene: TRBJ2-1
CDR3nt: TGTGCCAGCAAGGAGCCAGCAGGGAAATGGATCTTC
CDR3aa: CASKEPAGKWIF

abundance: few
d_gene: NA
v_gene: TRBV5-1
j_gene: TRBJ2-5
CDR3nt: TGCGCCAGCAGCTCATCACGAGGGGTCCGGGAGACCCAGTACTTC
CDR3aa: CASSSSRGVRETQYF

abundance: NA
d_gene: NA
v_gene: TRBV21-1
j_gene: TRBJ2-2
CDR3nt: TGTGCCAGCAGCAAAAAGGGGAAGCCTGACACCGGGGAGCTGTTTTTT
CDR3aa: CASSKKGKPDTGELFF

abundance: once
d_gene: NA
v_gene: TRBV18
j_gene: TRBJ2-5
CDR3nt: TGTGCCAGCTCACCACGGGAGACCCAGTACTTC
CDR3aa: CASSPRETQYF

abundance: few
d_gene: NA
v_gene: TRBV7-9
j_gene: TRBJ2-5
CDR3nt: TGTGCCAGCAGCTCGTACAGGGTTGAGACCCAGTACTTC
CDR3aa: CASSSYRVETQYF

abundance: NA
d_gene: NA
v_gene: TRBV9
j_gene: TRBJ2-3
CDR3nt: TGTGCCAGCAGCGGACCGACGGGGTACCAGGATGATACGCAGTATTTT
CDR3aa: CASSGPTGYQDDTQYF

abundance: once
d_gene: NA
v_gene: TRBV10-1
j_gene: TRBJ2-3
CDR3nt: TGCGCCAGCAGTGATAGGCGTCGCTACAAAAGGACAGATACGCAGTATTTT
CDR3aa: CASSDRRRYKRTDTQYF

abundance: NA
d_gene: NA
v_gene: TRBV18
j_gene: TRBJ2-1
CDR3nt: TGTGCCAGCTCACCAGGGACCGGGGATGAGCAGTTCTTC
CDR3aa: CASSPGTGDEQFF

abundance: NA
d_gene: TRBD2
v_gene: TRBV5-5
j_gene: TRBJ2-3
CDR3nt: TGTGCCAGCAGCGTGACTAGCGGGAGGCTCTACACAGATACGCAGTATTTT
CDR3aa: CASSVTSGRLYTDTQYF

abundance: NA
d_gene: TRBD1
v_gene: TRBV5-1
j_gene: TRBJ2-7
CDR3nt: TGCGCCAGCAGCACCTGGGACAGAGCCTACGAGCAGTACTTC
CDR3aa: CASSTWDRAYEQYF

abundance: NA
d_gene: NA
v_gene: TRBV19
j_gene: TRBJ1-4
CDR3nt: TGTGCCAGTAGTACCCCAATGGGCGTCGGTAATGAAAAACTGTTTTTT
CDR3aa: CASSTPMGVGNEKLFF

abundance: once
d_gene: NA
v_gene: TRBV27
j_gene: TRBJ2-7
CDR3nt: TGTGCCAGCAGTGAATCGTGGGGCGAGCAGTACTTC
CDR3aa: CASSESWGEQYF

abundance: NA
d_gene: NA
v_gene: TRBV6-5
j_gene: TRBJ1-1
CDR3nt: TGTGCCAGCATTCGAGCGGACGCTGAAGCTTTCTTT
CDR3aa: CASIRADAEAFF

abundance: NA
d_gene: NA
v_gene: TRBV27
j_gene: TRBJ1-1
CDR3nt: TGTGCCAGCAGTTTAATGGAGAACACTGAAGCTTTCTTT
CDR3aa: CASSLMENTEAFF

abundance: few
d_gene: NA
v_gene: TRBV29-1
j_gene: TRBJ1-5
CDR3nt: TGCAGCGTTGAAGAGGGGGGAGGACAGCCCCAGCATTTT
CDR3aa: CSVEEGGGQPQHF

abundance: NA
d_gene: NA
v_gene: TRBV7-2
j_gene: TRBJ2-3
CDR3nt: TGTGCCAGCAGCTTATATAGAGATACGCAGTATTTT
CDR3aa: CASSLYRDTQYF

abundance: NA
d_gene: NA
v_gene: TRBV7-9
j_gene: TRBJ1-6
CDR3nt: TGTGCCAGCAGCCCAGACAGGTATAATTCACCCCTCCACTTT
CDR3aa: CASSPDRYNSPLHF

abundance: NA
d_gene: TRBD1
v_gene: TRBV6-1
j_gene: TRBJ1-2
CDR3nt: TGTGCCAGCAGTGAAGATGGACAGGGAAGCTATGGCTACACCTTC
CDR3aa: CASSEDGQGSYGYTF

abundance: NA
d_gene: TRBD1
v_gene: TRBV28
j_gene: TRBJ2-6
CDR3nt: TGTGCCAGCCGAGCCGGGACAGGGGGCCAGTGGGCCAACGTCCTGACTTTC
CDR3aa: CASRAGTGGQWANVLTF

abundance: NA
d_gene: NA
v_gene: TRBV29-1
j_gene: TRBJ2-7
CDR3nt: TGCAGCGTAAGAGAGAATTACGAGCAGTACTTC
CDR3aa: CSVRENYEQYF

abundance: once
d_gene: TRBD1
v_gene: TRBV10-3
j_gene: TRBJ1-1
CDR3nt: TGTGCCATCAGTAAGGGACAGGGCTATGGTATGAGCACTGAAGCTTTCTTT
CDR3aa: CAISKGQGYGMSTEAFF

abundance: NA
d_gene: TRBD2
v_gene: TRBV5-5
j_gene: TRBJ2-7
CDR3nt: TGTGCCAGCAGCTCCTCTCTAGCGGGAGTGTACGAGCAGTACTTC
CDR3aa: CASSSSLAGVYEQYF

abundance: NA
d_gene: NA
v_gene: TRBV7-6
j_gene: TRBJ1-5
CDR3nt: TGTGCCAGCAGCGCCGGGTTGGGTCAGCCCCAGCATTTT
CDR3aa: CASSAGLGQPQHF

abundance: NA
d_gene: NA
v_gene: TRBV6-2/TRBV6-3
j_gene: TRBJ2-7
CDR3nt: TGTGCCAGCAGTGTTTCTGACTCCTACGAGCAGTACTTC
CDR3aa: CASSVSDSYEQYF

abundance: NA
d_gene: NA
v_gene: TRBV19
j_gene: TRBJ1-1
CDR3nt: TGTGCCAGTACTCACCCGACAGGTCCTGAAGCTTTCTTT
CDR3aa: CASTHPTGPEAFF

abundance: NA
d_gene: NA
v_gene: TRBV5-4
j_gene: TRBJ2-1
CDR3nt: TGTGCCAGCAGCACTCAGGGGAGTGATGAGCAGTTCTTC
CDR3aa: CASSTQGSDEQFF

abundance: NA
d_gene: NA
v_gene: TRBV5-4
j_gene: TRBJ2-3
CDR3nt: TGTGCCAGCAGCTTGGGTGGCGCCGCTAGCACAGATACGCAGTATTTT
CDR3aa: CASSLGGAASTDTQYF

abundance: NA
d_gene: TRBD1
v_gene: TRBV2
j_gene: TRBJ1-1
CDR3nt: TGTGCCAGCAGTGTGGACAGGGCCAACACTGAAGCTTTCTTT
CDR3aa: CASSVDRANTEAFF

abundance: once
d_gene: NA
v_gene: TRBV9
j_gene: TRBJ2-7
CDR3nt: TGTGCCAGCAGCCCCTTAGGGGGTGGTTACGAGCAGTACTTC
CDR3aa: CASSPLGGGYEQYF

abundance: NA
d_gene: NA
v_gene: TRBV27
j_gene: TRBJ1-3
CDR3nt: TGTGCCAGCAGAGACAGATTCTCTGGAAACACCATATATTTT
CDR3aa: CASRDRFSGNTIYF

abundance: NA
d_gene: TRBD2
v_gene: TRBV5-4
j_gene: TRBJ2-1
CDR3nt: TGTGCCAGCAGCTCGGGGGGGAATGAGCAGTTCTTC
CDR3aa: CASSSGGNEQFF

abundance: NA
d_gene: NA
v_gene: TRBV28
j_gene: TRBJ2-5
CDR3nt: TGTGCCAGCAGTTTTGCTGGGGCCCGAGGTCAGTACTTC
CDR3aa: CASSFAGARGQYF

abundance: once
d_gene: NA
v_gene: TRBV14
j_gene: TRBJ2-7
CDR3nt: TGTGCCAGCAGCACCCGGGACTCAGCCTACGAGCAGTACTTC
CDR3aa: CASSTRDSAYEQYF

abundance: NA
d_gene: NA
v_gene: TRBV5-6
j_gene: TRBJ1-1
CDR3nt: TGTGCCAGCAGCTTGTCCGTGGCAGGCAGGATGAACACTGAAGCTTTCTTT
CDR3aa: CASSLSVAGRMNTEAFF

abundance: NA
d_gene: NA
v_gene: TRBV6-5
j_gene: TRBJ1-3
CDR3nt: TGTGCCAGCAGTTACTCGGAGTTTGGAAACACCATATATTTT
CDR3aa: CASSYSEFGNTIYF

abundance: NA
d_gene: TRBD1
v_gene: TRBV5-1
j_gene: TRBJ1-6
CDR3nt: TGCGCCAGCAGGGTAATGACAGGGAACTCACCCCTCCACTTT
CDR3aa: CASRVMTGNSPLHF

abundance: few
d_gene: NA
v_gene: TRBV14
j_gene: TRBJ1-1
CDR3nt: TGTGCCAGCAGCCCCCGCTGGGGGAACACTGAAGCTTTCTTT
CDR3aa: CASSPRWGNTEAFF

abundance: NA
d_gene: NA
v_gene: TRBV13
j_gene: TRBJ2-2
CDR3nt: TGTGCCAGCGGAGGACAGCACACCGGGGAGCTGTTTTTT
CDR3aa: CASGGQHTGELFF

abundance: NA
d_gene: TRBD1
v_gene: TRBV7-3
j_gene: TRBJ2-7
CDR3nt: TGTGCCAGCAGCTTAACCCGACAGGGCAAGCAGTACTTC
CDR3aa: CASSLTRQGKQYF

abundance: NA
d_gene: NA
v_gene: TRBV12-3/TRBV12-4
j_gene: TRBJ2-1
CDR3nt: TGTGCCAGCAGTTTAGCGGCCCGCAATGAGCAGTTCTTC
CDR3aa: CASSLAARNEQFF

abundance: once
d_gene: TRBD1
v_gene: TRBV7-9
j_gene: TRBJ2-5
CDR3nt: TGTGCCAGCAGCCCGACGACAGGGATCCAAGAGACCCAGTACTTC
CDR3aa: CASSPTTGIQETQYF

abundance: NA
d_gene: NA
v_gene: TRBV10-3
j_gene: TRBJ1-2
CDR3nt: TGTGCCATCAGTGAGTCGATGGGGGCCTATGGCTACACCTTC
CDR3aa: CAISESMGAYGYTF

abundance: NA
d_gene: NA
v_gene: TRBV11-2
j_gene: TRBJ2-3
CDR3nt: TGTGCCAGCAGCTCGACGACTCTTCAGGATACGCAGTATTTT
CDR3aa: CASSSTTLQDTQYF

abundance: NA
d_gene: NA
v_gene: TRBV2
j_gene: TRBJ2-1
CDR3nt: TGTGCCAGCAGTGATACCCCCTACAATGAGCAGTTCTTC
CDR3aa: CASSDTPYNEQFF

abundance: large
d_gene: NA
v_gene: TRBV6-5
j_gene: TRBJ1-6
CDR3nt: TGTGCCAGCAGTTATGATCTGGAGGGTCCCCTCCACTTT
CDR3aa: CASSYDLEGPLHF

abundance: few
d_gene: TRBD1
v_gene: TRBV6-5
j_gene: TRBJ1-2
CDR3nt: TGTGCCAGCAGGAGGACAGGGGGGTATGGCTACACCTTC
CDR3aa: CASRRTGGYGYTF

abundance: NA
d_gene: TRBD2
v_gene: TRBV11-3
j_gene: TRBJ2-1
CDR3nt: TGTGCCAGCAGCTTAGATGGGACTAGCGGGGGGCAATTCTTC
CDR3aa: CASSLDGTSGGQFF

abundance: NA
d_gene: TRBD1
v_gene: TRBV6-1
j_gene: TRBJ1-1
CDR3nt: TGTGCCAGCAGTGAAGTGAGGGGGCAAGACACTGAAGCTTTCTTT
CDR3aa: CASSEVRGQDTEAFF

abundance: NA
d_gene: NA
v_gene: TRBV4-1
j_gene: TRBJ1-5
CDR3nt: TGCGCCAGCAGCCAAGGGTACGATCAGCCCCAGCATTTT
CDR3aa: CASSQGYDQPQHF